Detailed here is one TCR beta chain. CDR3 length: 14 amino acids. Trimming cost V 4 bases and J 8 bases; bases outside gene matches: 5. Germline V gene lookup returns CDR1 SGHAT and CDR2 FQDESV (reference sequence). Per the original data handling: Estimates of nucleated cell counts were drawn from the amplification of reference gene primers. Only in-frame clones appear in the TCRdb table, and some are missing; sequencing was by immunoSEQ multiplex PCR. V and J calls plus clone size are reproduced from that table; the DNA served to infer D and trimming. The table has 45,000 to 65,000 clones, roughly 90% seen once. This entry is derived from a study of blood T cell repertoires in COVID-19. Study information: Samples came from the United States, Italy and Spain, spanning acute and convalescent COVID-19. Nucleic acid was either cDNA or gDNA, and it came from T cells, B-cell-depleted T cells, or PBMCs.

The sample was peripheral blood. The source of this sequence is a man in his forties or fifties with acute or convalescent COVID-19. This chain joins TRBV11-1 and TRBJ2-4; 10 bases are a match to TRBD1. The CDR3 nucleotides read TGTGCCAGCAGCTCAACCGGGACAGGGGACATTCAGTACTTC. Its translation: CASSSTGTGDIQYF.